This TCR beta chain was observed in a study of siplizumab effects on memory and regulatory T cells. This CDR3 comprises 15 residues. J gave up 7 bases and V 4 bases, and 10 bases lay outside the gene matches. Germline assignment: CDR1 LGHNA and CDR2 YSLEER. The method was immunoSEQ multiplex PCR; TCRdb's version includes in-frame clones alone and lacks a portion of them. The data hold more than 95,000 clones, with 85% to 95% observed a single time. This sequence joins TRBV4-3 and TRBJ1-2; TRBD1 agrees at 9 bases. Sequenced input: CD4+ T cells sorted from blood. The origin of this receptor is a human donor in good health. CDR3 coding DNA: TGCGCCAGCAGCCTTGATTTACAGGGGGCGGGTGGCTACACCTTC. As protein: CASSLDLQGAGGYTF.